The clone carrying this TCR beta chain was counted only a few times. What it binds is not known. Individually, cDNA molecules had unique molecular identifiers attached to them. From the 5' RACE reads, TCRdb called clonotypes with MiXCR, one entry per CDR3 protein. The sample has some 60,000 distinct CDR3 sequences, roughly 8.8% seen once; the top ten hold 1.2%. The entry originates in a study of early T cells in non-severe SARS-CoV-2 infection. As for the study in general: Sequencing targeted bulk RNA from unsorted whole blood, leaving chains unpaired. Study findings and constraints: VDJdb matches were skewed toward anti-spike CD8 T cell responses.

The CDR3 contains 16 residues. V lost 6 bases to trimming and J lost 2 bases; unmatched junction nucleotides: 10. Germline CDR1 is GTSNPN and CDR2 is SVGIG (reference sequence). Sequenced material: whole blood. The origin of this receptor is an adult who was a healthcare worker with PCR-confirmed SARS-CoV-2 infection or an uninfected control (not recorded which). This chain joins TRBV30 and TRBJ1-3; 10 bases are shared with TRBD1. CDR3 sequence (DNA): TGTGCCTGCTCCCTCCGGGACAGGGGTACTGGAAACACCATATATTTT. Encoded protein: CACSLRDRGTGNTIYF.